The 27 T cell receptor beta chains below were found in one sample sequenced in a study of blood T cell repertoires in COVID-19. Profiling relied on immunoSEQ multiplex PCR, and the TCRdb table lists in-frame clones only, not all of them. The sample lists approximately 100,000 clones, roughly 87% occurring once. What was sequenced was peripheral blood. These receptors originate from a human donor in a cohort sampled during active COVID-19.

The CDR3 protein is CASSLGTSGRPEQYF. The CDR3 bases are TGTGCCAGCAGCTTAGGTACTAGCGGGAGGCCCGAGCAGTACTTC. The rearrangement joins TRBV13 to TRBJ2-7; 12 positions match TRBD2. The CDR3 totals 15 residues. Unmatched junction bases numbered 3, after V lost 0 bases and J lost 6 bases. Germline V gene data show CDR1 as PRHDT and CDR2 as FYEKMQ (reference sequence).

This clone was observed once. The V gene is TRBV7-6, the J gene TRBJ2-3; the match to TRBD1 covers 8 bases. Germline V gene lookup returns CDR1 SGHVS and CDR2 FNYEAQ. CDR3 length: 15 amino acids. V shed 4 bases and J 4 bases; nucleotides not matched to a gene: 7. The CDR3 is CASSSRTGSADTQYF. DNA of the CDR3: TGTGCCAGCAGCTCTCGGACAGGGAGCGCAGATACGCAGTATTTT.

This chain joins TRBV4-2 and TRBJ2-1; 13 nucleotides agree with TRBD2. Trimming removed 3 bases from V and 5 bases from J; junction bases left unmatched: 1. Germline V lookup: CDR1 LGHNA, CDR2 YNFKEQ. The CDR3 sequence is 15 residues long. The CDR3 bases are TGTGCCAGCAGCCACACTAGCGGGAGGGACAATGAGCAGTTCTTC. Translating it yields CASSHTSGRDNEQFF.

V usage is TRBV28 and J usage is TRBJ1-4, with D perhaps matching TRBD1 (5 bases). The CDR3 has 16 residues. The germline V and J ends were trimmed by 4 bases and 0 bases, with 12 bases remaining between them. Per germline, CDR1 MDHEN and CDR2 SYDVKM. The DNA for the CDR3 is TGTGCCAGCAGTTCCCTTTGGGGGGCAACTAATGAAAAACTGTTTTTT. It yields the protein CASSSLWGATNEKLFF. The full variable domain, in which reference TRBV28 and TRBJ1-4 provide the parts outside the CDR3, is DVKVTQSSRYLVKRTGEKVFLECVQDMDHENMFWYRQDPGLGLRLIYFSYDVKMKEKGDIPEGYSVSREKKERFSLILESASTNQTSMYLCASSSLWGATNEKLFFGSGTQLSVL.

CDR3 sequence reads: CASSISSGGSYEQYF. CDR3 DNA: TGCGCCAGCAGCATATCTAGCGGGGGTTCCTACGAGCAGTACTTC. The chain combines TRBV5-1 with TRBJ2-7, with 10 bases matching TRBD2. The junction had 5 bases not matched to a gene; V was cut back by 4 bases and J by 1 base. The CDR3 extends over 15 amino acids. CDR1 and CDR2 (germline): SGHRS, YFSETQ.

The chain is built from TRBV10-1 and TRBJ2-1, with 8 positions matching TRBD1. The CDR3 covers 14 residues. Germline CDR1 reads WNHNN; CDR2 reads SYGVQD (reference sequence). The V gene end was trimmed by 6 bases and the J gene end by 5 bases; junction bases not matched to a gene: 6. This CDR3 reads CASRENRGDNEQFF. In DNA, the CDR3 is TGCGCCAGCAGGGAGAACAGGGGGGACAATGAGCAGTTCTTC.

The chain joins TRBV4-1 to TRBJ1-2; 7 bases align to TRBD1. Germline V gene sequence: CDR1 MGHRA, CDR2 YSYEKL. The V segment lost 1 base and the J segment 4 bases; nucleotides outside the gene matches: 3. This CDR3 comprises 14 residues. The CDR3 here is CASSQGGGGYGYTF. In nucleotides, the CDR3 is TGCGCCAGCAGCCAAGGAGGGGGCGGCTATGGCTACACCTTC.

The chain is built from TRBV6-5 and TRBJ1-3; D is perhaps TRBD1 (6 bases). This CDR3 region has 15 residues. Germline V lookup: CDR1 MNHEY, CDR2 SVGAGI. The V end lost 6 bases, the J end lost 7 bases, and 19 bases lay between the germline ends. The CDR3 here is CASRPYRDMGNTIYF. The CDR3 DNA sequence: TGTGCCAGCAGACCCTACAGGGACATGGGCAACACCATATATTTT.

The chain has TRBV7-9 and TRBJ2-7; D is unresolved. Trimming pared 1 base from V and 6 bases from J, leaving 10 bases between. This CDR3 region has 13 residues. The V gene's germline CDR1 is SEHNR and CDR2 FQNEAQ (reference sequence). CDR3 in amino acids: CASSLGSQVEQYF. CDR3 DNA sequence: TGTGCCAGCAGCTTAGGTAGTCAGGTCGAGCAGTACTTC.

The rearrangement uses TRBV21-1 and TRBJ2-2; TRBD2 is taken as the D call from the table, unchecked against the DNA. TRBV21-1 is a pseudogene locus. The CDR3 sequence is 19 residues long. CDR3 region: CASSPPGGSRHCTTGELFF. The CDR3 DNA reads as TGTGCCAGCAGCCCTCCAGGAGGATCGAGGCATTGTACTACCGGGGAGCTGTTTTTT.

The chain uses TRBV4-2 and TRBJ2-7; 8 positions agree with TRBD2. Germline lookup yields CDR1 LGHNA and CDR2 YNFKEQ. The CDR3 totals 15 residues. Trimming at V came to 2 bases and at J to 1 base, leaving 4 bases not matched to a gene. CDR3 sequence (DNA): TGTGCCAGCAGCCAATATGGCGGGGGGTCCTACGAGCAGTACTTC. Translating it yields CASSQYGGGSYEQYF.

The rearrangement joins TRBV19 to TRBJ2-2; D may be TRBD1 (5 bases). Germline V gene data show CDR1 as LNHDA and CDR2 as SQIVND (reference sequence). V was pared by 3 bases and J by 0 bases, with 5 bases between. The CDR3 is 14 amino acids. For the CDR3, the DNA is TGTGCCAGTAGTATGGGGCCGAACACCGGGGAGCTGTTTTTT. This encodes CASSMGPNTGELFF.

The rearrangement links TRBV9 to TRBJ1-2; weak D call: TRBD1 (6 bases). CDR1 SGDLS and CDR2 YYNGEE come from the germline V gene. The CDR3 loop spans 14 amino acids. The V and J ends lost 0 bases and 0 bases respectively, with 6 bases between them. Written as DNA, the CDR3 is TGTGCCAGCAGCGTAGAGGGGGCTAACTATGGCTACACCTTC. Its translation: CASSVEGANYGYTF.

The DNA for the CDR3 is TGTGCCAGCAGCCCGGCGACAGGGGGTTGGGCTGAAGCTTTCTTT. It encodes CASSPATGGWAEAFF. The genes are TRBV5-6 and TRBJ1-1, with 9 bases aligning to TRBD1. Germline CDR1 reads SGHDT; CDR2 reads YYEEEE. The CDR3 is made up of 15 amino acids. The ends lost 4 bases at V and 6 bases at J; junction bases unmatched: 10.

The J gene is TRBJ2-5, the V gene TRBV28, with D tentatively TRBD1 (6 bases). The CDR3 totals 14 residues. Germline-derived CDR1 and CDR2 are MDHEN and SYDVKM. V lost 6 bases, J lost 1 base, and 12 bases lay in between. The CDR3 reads CASSSGTPQETQYF. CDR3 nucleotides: TGTGCCAGCAGCTCCGGGACACCCCAAGAGACCCAGTACTTC.

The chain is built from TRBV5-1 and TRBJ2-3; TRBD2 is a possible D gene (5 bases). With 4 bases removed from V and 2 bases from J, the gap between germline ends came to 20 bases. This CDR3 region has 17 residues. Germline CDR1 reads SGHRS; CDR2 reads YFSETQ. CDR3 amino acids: CASSARWSTGNTDTQYF. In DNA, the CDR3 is TGCGCCAGCAGCGCTCGGTGGTCTACGGGAAACACAGATACGCAGTATTTT.

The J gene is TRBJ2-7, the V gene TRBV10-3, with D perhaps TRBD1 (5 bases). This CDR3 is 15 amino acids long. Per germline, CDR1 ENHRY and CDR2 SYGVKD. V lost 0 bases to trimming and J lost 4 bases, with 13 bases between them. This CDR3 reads CAISESGQRAYEQYF. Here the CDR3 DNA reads TGTGCCATCAGTGAGTCGGGGCAGAGAGCTTACGAGCAGTACTTC.

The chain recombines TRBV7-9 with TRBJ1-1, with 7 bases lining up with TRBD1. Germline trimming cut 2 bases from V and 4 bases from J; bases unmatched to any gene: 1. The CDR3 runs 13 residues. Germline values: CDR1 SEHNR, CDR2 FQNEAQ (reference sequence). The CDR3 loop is CASSLYRGTEAFF. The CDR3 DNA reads TGTGCCAGCAGCTTATACAGGGGCACTGAAGCTTTCTTT.

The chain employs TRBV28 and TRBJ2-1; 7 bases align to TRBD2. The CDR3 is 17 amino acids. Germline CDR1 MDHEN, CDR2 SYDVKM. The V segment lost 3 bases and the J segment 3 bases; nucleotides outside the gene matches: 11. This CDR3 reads CASSLMGLADVYNEQFF. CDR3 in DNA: TGTGCCAGCAGTTTGATGGGGCTAGCGGACGTCTACAATGAGCAGTTCTTC.

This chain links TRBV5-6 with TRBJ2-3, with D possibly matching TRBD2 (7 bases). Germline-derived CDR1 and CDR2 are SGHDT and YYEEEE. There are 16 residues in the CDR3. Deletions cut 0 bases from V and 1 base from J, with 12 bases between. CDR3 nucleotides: TGTGCCAGCAGCTTGGCGGGGGGCGGTGGCACAGATACGCAGTATTTT. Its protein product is CASSLAGGGGTDTQYF.

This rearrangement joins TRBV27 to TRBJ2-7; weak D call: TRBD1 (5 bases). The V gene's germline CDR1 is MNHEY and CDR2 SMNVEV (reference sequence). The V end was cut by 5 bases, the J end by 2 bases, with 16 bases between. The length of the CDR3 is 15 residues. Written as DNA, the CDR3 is TGTGCCAGCAGTGGCGTTGGGGTAGGGGCCTACGAGCAGTACTTC. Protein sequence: CASSGVGVGAYEQYF.

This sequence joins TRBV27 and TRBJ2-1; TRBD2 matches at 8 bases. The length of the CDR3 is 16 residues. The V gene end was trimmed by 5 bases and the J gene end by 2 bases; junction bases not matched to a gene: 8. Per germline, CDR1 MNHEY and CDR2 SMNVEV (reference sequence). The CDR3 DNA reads TGTGCCAGCAGTAAAACGGGGGGGCTCACCTACAATGAGCAGTTCTTC. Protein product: CASSKTGGLTYNEQFF.

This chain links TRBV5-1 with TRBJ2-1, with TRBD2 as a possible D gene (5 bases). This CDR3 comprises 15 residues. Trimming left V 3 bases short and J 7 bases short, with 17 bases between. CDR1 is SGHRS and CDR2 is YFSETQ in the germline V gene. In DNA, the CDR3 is TGCGCCAGCAGCTCTCGTAATATCCGGGAAAATGAGCAGTTCTTC. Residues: CASSSRNIRENEQFF. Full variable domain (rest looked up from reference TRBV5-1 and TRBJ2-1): KAGVTQTPRYLIKTRGQQVTLSCSPISGHRSVSWYQQTPGQGLQFLFEYFSETQRNKGNFPGRFSGRQFSNSRSEMNVSTLELGDSALYLCASSSRNIRENEQFFGPGTRLTVL.

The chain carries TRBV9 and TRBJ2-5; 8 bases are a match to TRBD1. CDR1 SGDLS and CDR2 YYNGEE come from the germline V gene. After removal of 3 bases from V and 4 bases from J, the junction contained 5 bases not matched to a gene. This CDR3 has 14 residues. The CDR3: CASSAGTGSETQYF. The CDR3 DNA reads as TGTGCCAGCAGCGCCGGGACAGGCTCAGAGACCCAGTACTTC.

CDR3 loop: CASSVLPAGEQFF. The CDR3 DNA sequence: TGTGCCAGCAGCGTACTCCCTGCGGGTGAGCAGTTCTTC. The J gene is TRBJ2-1, the V gene TRBV9; perhaps TRBD2 as D (5 bases). Trimming pared 1 base from V and 9 bases from J, leaving 11 bases between. The CDR3 has 13 amino acids. Germline assignment: CDR1 SGDLS and CDR2 YYNGEE.

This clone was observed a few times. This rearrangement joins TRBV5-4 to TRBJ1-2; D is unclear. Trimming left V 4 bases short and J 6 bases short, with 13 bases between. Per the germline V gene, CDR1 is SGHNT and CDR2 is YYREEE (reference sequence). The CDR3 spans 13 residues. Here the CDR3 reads CASSPDSGHGYTF. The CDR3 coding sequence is TGTGCCAGCAGCCCGGACTCCGGGCATGGCTACACCTTC.

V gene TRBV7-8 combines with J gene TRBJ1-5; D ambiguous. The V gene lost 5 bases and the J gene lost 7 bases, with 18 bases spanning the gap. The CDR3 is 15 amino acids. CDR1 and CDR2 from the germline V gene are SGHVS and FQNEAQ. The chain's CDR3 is CASSNRGRDRQPQHF. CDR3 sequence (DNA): TGTGCCAGCAGCAACCGCGGGAGGGATCGGCAGCCCCAGCATTTT. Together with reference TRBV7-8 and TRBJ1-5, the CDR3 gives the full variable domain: GAGVSQSPRYKVAKRGQDVALRCDPISGHVSLFWYQQALGQGPEFLTYFQNEAQLDKSGLPSDRFFAERPEGSVSTLKIQRTQQEDSAVYLCASSNRGRDRQPQHFGDGTRLSIL.